The 3 T cell receptor beta chains given below trace back to one sample, sequenced in a study of T cell repertoires in cytomegalovirus infection. TCRdb recomputed calls from the reads with MiXCR, one row per CDR3 protein. The sample lists about 260,000 distinct CDR3 sequences, roughly 15% occurring once. Source material: PBMCs. The receptors were gathered from a human donor in good health (CMV status not recorded). Some clones in this sample may be carry-over from other donors' samples.

This clonotype appeared a few times. The chain has TRBV12-3 or TRBV12-4 and TRBJ1-2; no clear D gene. The CDR3 length is 12 residues. V lost 3 bases and J lost 4, with 6 bases in between. In nucleotides, the CDR3 is TGTGCCAGCAGTTTTACAGCCTATGGCTACACCTTC. Protein: CASSFTAYGYTF.

The rearrangement uses TRBV12-5 and TRBJ2-5, with unresolved D. Germline V gene sequence: CDR1 LGHNT, CDR2 FRNRAP. This CDR3 is 11 amino acids long. V was shortened by 5 bases and J by 5 bases, with 6 bases between the two germline ends. CDR3 loop: CASGPGETQYF. The CDR3 coding sequence is TGTGCTAGTGGTCCAGGCGAGACCCAGTACTTC.

The chain carries TRBV29-1 and TRBJ2-2; D is uncertain. Germline V gene lookup returns CDR1 SQVTM and CDR2 ANQGSEA. The CDR3 runs to 11 residues. V lost 7 bases to trimming and J lost 3 bases, with 6 bases between them. CDR3 protein: CSAAHTGELFF. The DNA for the CDR3 is TGCAGCGCGGCGCACACCGGGGAGCTGTTTTTT.